These 14 T cell receptor beta chains were all obtained from the same sample, sequenced in a study of tumor-infiltrating lymphocytes in primary liver carcinoma. Synthesis of TCR beta cDNA was carried out from 500 ng total RNA with a constant-region primer. ARM-PCR was slightly modified, and three nested multiplex PCR rounds with it gave rise to the TCR beta libraries. Rounds one and two of PCR, each of about 10 cycles, were primed with TRBV1-TRBV30 forward primers and a C-beta reverse primer. In TCRdb, the multiplex PCR reads were re-called with MiXCR into one record per CDR3 protein. The sample includes under 200,000 distinct CDR3 sequences, just under 85% of them seen just once. Investigators took RNA and DNA out together from approximately 22-30 mg of unsorted bulk tissue. Specimen: tumor tissue from primary liver carcinoma. These receptors were obtained from a man between 35 and 55 years old with primary liver carcinoma and hepatitis B virus infection.

This clonotype was seen many times. This sequence joins TRBV29-1 and TRBJ2-3; possibly TRBD1 for D (6 bases). CDR3 length: 15 amino acids. V lost 6 bases and J 0 bases, leaving 16 bases between the germline ends. Germline CDR1 SQVTM, CDR2 ANQGSEA. CDR3: CSVGRDTTSTDTQYF. Here the CDR3 DNA reads TGCAGCGTAGGACGGGACACTACTAGCACAGATACGCAGTATTTT.

Regarding this clonotype: The junction shows a germline mismatch at one end, possibly a read error. The V and J genes are TRBV29-1 and TRBJ1-1; D is undetermined. Germline lookup yields CDR1 SQVTM and CDR2 ANQGSEA. CDR3 size: 15 residues. CDR3 amino acids: CSVEDSGRENTETFF. As DNA, the CDR3 is TGCAGCGTTGAAGATAGCGGGAGAGAGAACACTGAAACTTTCTTT.

This sequence joins TRBV28 and TRBJ2-7; D uncertain. V shed 6 bases and J shed 2 bases, with 11 bases lying between them. This CDR3 has 13 amino acids. The germline V gene encodes CDR1 MDHEN and CDR2 SYDVKM. The CDR3 here is CASSDDRAYEQYF. For the CDR3, the DNA is TGTGCCAGCAGCGATGACCGCGCCTACGAGCAGTACTTC.

Comment on this clonotype: A read error may account for a junction end that differs from germline. The chain links TRBV11-2 to TRBJ2-3; tentatively, D is TRBD1 (5 bases). The CDR3 has 16 amino acids. The germline CDR1 and CDR2 sequences are SGHAT and FQNNGV. The CDR3 region is CASSLAVGRATETQYF. The CDR3 nucleotides are TGTGCCAGCAGCTTAGCAGTTGGACGGGCGACAGAAACGCAGTATTTT. The variable domain in full, with the rest retrieved from reference TRBV11-2 and TRBJ2-3, is EAGVAQSPRYKIIEKRQSVAFWCNPISGHATLYWYQQILGQGPKLLIQFQNNGVVDDSQLPKDRFSAERLKGVDSTLKIQPAKLEDSAVYLCASSLAVGRATETQYFGPGTRLTVL.

Comments on this clonotype: An end of the junction does not agree with germline; a read error may underlie this. This chain connects TRBV14 to TRBJ2-7; tentative D call: TRBD1 (6 bases). The V gene's germline CDR1 is SGHDN and CDR2 FVKESK. This CDR3 region has 13 residues. The CDR3 region is CASSRTETYEQYF. CDR3 nucleotides: TGTGCCAGTAGCCGGACAGAAACCTACGAGCAGTACTTC.

As concerns this clonotype: A much larger clonotype is one base distant, so this may be a read error. This chain connects TRBV28 to TRBJ2-5; TRBD2 is a possible D gene (5 bases). V gave up 7 bases and J gave up 0 bases, with 9 bases separating them. CDR1 and CDR2 (germline): MDHEN, SYDVKM. This CDR3 has 13 amino acids. The DNA for the CDR3 is TGTGCCAGCAAGAGGGCGAACCAAGAGACCCAGTACTTC. Encoded protein: CASKRANQETQYF.

This clonotype was recorded once. The junction and the germline gene differ at one end; a read error may be behind it. The chain has TRBV29-1 and TRBJ2-5, with TRBD2 as a possible D gene (5 bases). Per germline, CDR1 SQVTM and CDR2 ANQGSEA. CDR3 length: 15 amino acids. In DNA, the CDR3 is TGTAGCGCTGAACGACCCGGGCACTTCCAAGAGACCCAGTACTTC. It encodes CSAERPGHFQETQYF.

A word on this clonotype: A junction end diverges from the germline sequence, so it may reflect a read error. The chain employs TRBV12-3 or TRBV12-4 and TRBJ1-6; 12 bases are shared with TRBD1. The CDR3 contains 16 residues. CDR3 nucleotide sequence: TGTGCCAGCAATTTGGGGGACAGGGGGCGGAATTCACCCCTCCAATTT. Protein: CASNLGDRGRNSPLQF.

The V call is TRBV12-3 or TRBV12-4, the J call TRBJ1-2; possible D gene TRBD1, 5 bases. The CDR3 runs to 14 residues. The ends were cut back, 6 bases at V and 5 bases at J, with 16 bases in the middle. The CDR3 DNA reads as TGTGCCAGCAGCCGGCGTCAGGGCTTGTATGGCTACACCTTC. This encodes CASSRRQGLYGYTF.

About this clonotype: One junction end disagrees with the germline gene, perhaps due to a read error. The chain is built from TRBV29-1 and TRBJ2-7, with 7 bases that match TRBD1. Germline V gene lookup returns CDR1 SQVTM and CDR2 ANQGSEA. The CDR3 is 12 amino acids. The CDR3 DNA is TGCAGTGTTGTCAGGGGGACCTACGAGCAGTACTTC. Amino acid sequence: CSVVRGTYEQYF.

As regards this clonotype: One end of the junction varies from germline; a read error may be responsible. V usage is TRBV14 and J usage is TRBJ2-3, with D hard to call. This CDR3 comprises 12 residues. Germline CDR1 SGHDN, CDR2 FVKESK. CDR3 nucleotides: TGTGCCAGCAGCCAAACTACAGATACGCAGTGTTTT. Amino acid sequence: CASSQTTDTQCF. Full variable domain (missing parts from reference TRBV14 and TRBJ2-3): EAGVTQFPSHSVIEKGQTVTLRCDPISGHDNLYWYRRVMGKEIKFLLHFVKESKQDESGMPNNRFLAERTGGTYSTLKVQPAELEDSGVYFCASSQTTDTQCFGPGTRLTVL.

To note about this clonotype: The junction differs from germline at one of its ends, possibly a read error. The chain links TRBV4-2 to TRBJ2-5; D gene uncertain. Germline-derived CDR1 and CDR2 are LGHNA and YNFKEQ. This CDR3 comprises 13 residues. The CDR3 is CASSQVIHETQYF. In DNA, the CDR3 is TGTGCCAGCAGCCAAGTCATTCATGAGACCCAATACTTC.

Concerning this clonotype itself: One junction end does not reproduce the germline sequence, and a read error may be involved. Here the CDR3 reads CASSHRVGGNTQYF. CDR3 DNA: TGTGCCAGCAGCCACAGGGTAGGGGGTAATACGCAGTATTTC. The chain links TRBV6-2 or TRBV6-3 to TRBJ2-3, with D possibly TRBD1 on 6 matching bases. Germline assignment: CDR1 MNHEY and CDR2 SVGEGT. The CDR3 spans 14 residues.

Concerning this clonotype itself: One end of the junction varies from germline; a read error may be responsible. The chain joins TRBV4-1 to TRBJ2-2; D is possibly TRBD2 (5 bases). Germline CDR1 and CDR2: MGHRA and YSYEKL. The CDR3 loop spans 17 amino acids. CDR3 sequence (DNA): TGCGCCAGCAGCCAAGATAGAGCGGCAGCCAACACTGGGGAGCTGTTTTTT. Its translation is CASSQDRAAANTGELFF.